The subject of this entry is one TCR beta chain. This sample was taken from a study of blood T cell repertoires in COVID-19. Across the study: The samples span acute and convalescent COVID-19 from the United States, Italy and Spain. Nucleic acid was either cDNA or gDNA, and it came from T cells, B-cell-depleted T cells, or PBMCs.

V lost 4 bases, J lost 4 bases, and 13 bases lay in between. CDR1 and CDR2 (germline): SQVTM, ANQGSEA. The CDR3 loop spans 13 amino acids. Data came from immunoSEQ multiplex PCR; TCRdb stores just in-frame clones and leaves some out. The repertoire holds around 250,000 clones, with approximately 91% as singletons. Participants were aged about 18 to 90 years, lived in around 25 US areas, and enrolled virtually. This TCR derives from a human donor in a cohort exposed to, infected with or recovered from COVID-19 (not recorded which). The donor label of this sample is uncertain. Sequencing was performed on PBMCs or T cells enriched from blood (not recorded which). The gene calls are TRBV29-1 and TRBJ2-5, with D possibly TRBD1 on 5 matching bases. The CDR3 sequence: CSVGGRGAETQYF. CDR3 DNA sequence: TGCAGCGTTGGGGGCCGCGGAGCAGAGACCCAGTACTTC.